One and the same sample provided the 31 T cell receptor beta chains below, sequenced in a study of OX40 agonist ivuxolimab in advanced cancers. Here immunoSEQ multiplex PCR was the method, and the copy in TCRdb shows in-frame clones only, minus some. The table lists some 80,000 clones, about nine tenths of them singletons. Sequenced here: CD4+ or CD8+ T cells sorted from blood, sampled in a trial of the OX40 agonist ivuxolimab. These receptors all come from an adult with an advanced solid tumor such as melanoma, head and neck, liver or kidney cancer.

The chain combines TRBV5-4 with TRBJ1-1; D ambiguous. CDR3 size: 12 residues. Trimming shortened V by 3 bases and J by 8 bases, and 11 bases separated the two germline ends. Germline values: CDR1 SGHNT, CDR2 YYREEE (reference sequence). This CDR3 reads CASSSLGPEAFF. DNA of the CDR3: TGTGCCAGCAGCTCTTTAGGCCCAGAAGCTTTCTTT.

The chain carries TRBV5-1 and TRBJ1-5; D is undetermined. The V end was cut by 0 bases, the J end by 0 bases, with 10 bases between. Germline V gives CDR1 SGHRS, CDR2 YFSETQ. The CDR3 extends over 16 amino acids. Here the CDR3 reads CASSLDGPVSNQPQHF. CDR3 sequence (DNA): TGCGCCAGCAGCTTGGACGGGCCGGTTAGCAATCAGCCCCAGCATTTT.

The rearrangement links TRBV9 to TRBJ2-5, with TRBD1 identical over 9 bases. This CDR3 has 15 residues. The germline V gene encodes CDR1 SGDLS and CDR2 YYNGEE. V gave up 2 bases and J gave up 4 bases; unmatched junction bases: 6. This CDR3 reads CASSVPGTGLETQYF. CDR3 DNA: TGTGCCAGCAGCGTCCCCGGGACAGGGTTAGAGACCCAGTACTTC.

The chain uses TRBV29-1 and TRBJ2-7, with TRBD1 matching 10 bases. Germline V gene data show CDR1 as SQVTM and CDR2 as ANQGSEA. The CDR3 covers 14 residues. V was pared by 6 bases and J by 3 bases, with 8 bases of the junction left unmatched. CDR3 region: CSVGTDRGFYEQYF. The CDR3 DNA reads as TGCAGCGTCGGTACGGACAGGGGGTTCTACGAGCAGTACTTC.

This chain connects TRBV7-6 to TRBJ2-7; 8 bases are a match to TRBD1. The CDR3 extends over 16 amino acids. Germline trimming cut 1 base from V and 2 bases from J; bases unmatched to any gene: 7. CDR1 is SGHVS and CDR2 is FNYEAQ in the germline V gene. This chain's CDR3 is CASSLVVGQGPYEQYF. CDR3 coding DNA: TGTGCCAGCAGCTTAGTCGTCGGACAGGGACCCTACGAGCAGTACTTC.

The chain is built from TRBV6-5 and TRBJ2-5; TRBD1 agrees at 9 bases. Trimming cost V 7 bases and J 5 bases; bases outside gene matches: 11. The CDR3 runs 15 residues. Looked up from germline, CDR1 is MNHEY and CDR2 is SVGAGI. The CDR3 sequence: CASKAGTGTLETQYF. The CDR3 coding sequence is TGTGCCAGCAAGGCTGGGACAGGGACATTGGAGACCCAGTACTTC.

The chain recombines TRBV7-1 with TRBJ2-7; D is unresolved. TRBV7-1 is assigned to the ORF class and has an uncertain function. This CDR3 region has 12 residues. V dropped 5 bases and J dropped 5 bases, with 10 bases sitting between them. The CDR3 bases are TGTGCCAGCAGCCCTGACATCAACGAGCAGTACTTC. Encoded protein: CASSPDINEQYF.

CDR3 in DNA: TGCGCCAGCAGCCAAGCCTGGGGGGGGAACACTGAAGCTTTCTTT. Its translation is CASSQAWGGNTEAFF. The chain recombines TRBV4-3 with TRBJ1-1, with D perhaps TRBD1 (5 bases). The CDR3 covers 15 residues. Germline V gene sequence: CDR1 LGHNA, CDR2 YSLEER. Trimming stripped 1 base from V and 1 base from J, with 10 bases between.

V is TRBV7-3 and J is TRBJ2-1, with unresolved D. V was shortened by 3 bases and J by 8 bases, with 17 bases between the two germline ends. The CDR3 contains 15 residues. Germline assignment: CDR1 SGHTA and CDR2 FQGTGA. The CDR3 bases are TGTGCCAGCAGCTTCAAACCGGACGGGCGAGATGAGCAGTTCTTC. Its translation: CASSFKPDGRDEQFF.

This clone showed up just once. The chain carries TRBV6-5 and TRBJ1-1, with a possible D match to TRBD1 (5 bases). The CDR3 has 16 amino acids. Between the trimmed V and J ends, which lost 2 bases and 2 bases, there was a span of 15 bases. CDR1 MNHEY and CDR2 SVGAGI come from the germline V gene. The CDR3 DNA reads TGTGCCAGCAGTTACGTAAGAGGGGAGGTTAACACTGAAGCTTTCTTT. This sequence encodes CASSYVRGEVNTEAFF.

The chain recombines TRBV6-5 with TRBJ1-5; D might be TRBD1 (6 bases). V lost 6 bases and J lost 5, with 14 bases in between. In germline, CDR1 is MNHEY, CDR2 SVGAGI. The CDR3 spans 14 residues. The CDR3 sequence is CASSPDSPHQPQHF. The CDR3 DNA follows: TGTGCCAGCAGCCCGGACAGCCCCCATCAGCCCCAGCATTTT.

V and J are TRBV9 and TRBJ1-1; D is uncertain. Per germline, CDR1 SGDLS and CDR2 YYNGEE. V was trimmed by 0 bases and J by 5 bases, leaving 14 bases between them. The CDR3 runs to 15 residues. The CDR3 region has the DNA TGTGCCAGCAGCGTAGGGGGTGGAGGTGGGACTGAAGCTTTCTTT. This sequence encodes CASSVGGGGGTEAFF.

The rearrangement uses TRBV10-2 and TRBJ1-4, with D maybe TRBD1 (5 bases). The CDR3 sequence is 17 residues long. Germline CDR1 and CDR2: WSHSY and SAAADI. The V and J ends lost 2 bases and 4 bases respectively, with 17 bases between them. CDR3 protein: CASSEPRGGTGNEKLFF. Here the CDR3 DNA reads TGCGCCAGCAGTGAGCCTCGGGGGGGGACGGGTAATGAAAAACTGTTTTTT.

The chain employs TRBV10-2 and TRBJ2-1, with 7 bases aligning to TRBD1. With 10 bases clipped from V and 6 bases from J, the junction kept 15 bases outside the gene matches. The germline V gene has CDR1 WSHSY and CDR2 SAAADI. The CDR3 is made up of 15 amino acids. CDR3 nucleotide sequence: TGCGCCACCTCCGAGTACAGGGGATTGCGCAATGAGCAGTTCTTC. Residues: CATSEYRGLRNEQFF.

The V call is TRBV7-8, the J call TRBJ2-2; no firm D call. Trimming stripped 2 bases from V and 0 bases from J, with 16 bases between. The CDR3 is 18 residues long. Germline V lookup: CDR1 SGHVS, CDR2 FQNEAQ. CDR3 in amino acids: CASSLYVGLSTNTGELFF. As DNA, the CDR3 is TGTGCCAGCAGCTTATACGTGGGCCTATCGACGAACACCGGGGAGCTGTTTTTT.

The sample holds a few counts of this clone. The rearrangement links TRBV9 to TRBJ2-7; a possible D gene is TRBD2 (5 bases). Trimming shortened V by 0 bases and J by 5 bases, and 9 bases separated the two germline ends. The CDR3 contains 13 residues. The germline gives CDR1 SGDLS, CDR2 YYNGEE. In nucleotides, the CDR3 is TGTGCCAGCAGCGTAGGTAGCGATAACGAGCAGTACTTC. Its translation is CASSVGSDNEQYF.

V is TRBV10-3 and J is TRBJ2-1; D possibly matches TRBD1 or TRBD2 (5 bases each). The CDR3 consists of 14 residues. Trimming stripped 7 bases from V and 2 bases from J, with 12 bases between. Germline values: CDR1 ENHRY, CDR2 SYGVKD. This CDR3 is CAIKSGPPYNEQFF. For the CDR3, the DNA is TGTGCCATCAAATCGGGGCCCCCCTACAATGAGCAGTTCTTC.

This clone has just one count. The gene calls are TRBV5-8 and TRBJ2-3; no firm D call. CDR1 is SGHTS and CDR2 is YDEGEE in the germline V gene. The CDR3 is 16 amino acids. Trimming pared 4 bases from V and 3 bases from J, leaving 18 bases between. CDR3 residues: CASSPRHLRATDTQYF. CDR3 coding DNA: TGTGCCAGCAGCCCAAGGCATTTAAGGGCAACAGATACGCAGTATTTT.

V gene TRBV25-1 combines with J gene TRBJ1-4; D possibly corresponds to TRBD1 (6 bases). The V gene lost 8 bases and the J gene lost 8 bases, with 15 bases spanning the gap. The CDR3 is 13 amino acids. Germline CDR1 MGHDK, CDR2 SYGVNS. The CDR3 coding sequence is TGTGCCAGCCAGGGGAGGGCAAGCGAAAAACTGTTTTTT. It specifies CASQGRASEKLFF.

The chain combines TRBV15 with TRBJ2-3; possibly TRBD2 for D (5 bases). CDR1 is LNHNV, CDR2 YYDKDF, per germline (reference sequence). The CDR3 extends over 15 amino acids. V shed 5 bases and J shed 6 bases, with 18 bases lying between them. DNA of the CDR3: TGTGCCACCAGCGGACCCGGGGTGGCTAGCGATACGCAGTATTTT. Amino acid sequence: CATSGPGVASDTQYF.

J is TRBJ1-3 and V is TRBV27, with D unclear. The germline V gene encodes CDR1 MNHEY and CDR2 SMNVEV (reference sequence). This CDR3 has 13 amino acids. Trimming stripped 3 bases from V and 1 base from J, with 4 bases between. This CDR3 reads CASSLGSGNTIYF. DNA of the CDR3: TGTGCCAGCAGTTTGGGTTCTGGAAACACCATATATTTT.

V gene TRBV7-9 combines with J gene TRBJ1-4; D is perhaps TRBD1 (5 bases). Trimming removed 5 bases at V and 5 bases at J, with 12 bases between. CDR3 length: 14 residues. Per germline, CDR1 SEHNR and CDR2 FQNEAQ (reference sequence). CDR3 protein: CASSPTVANEKLFF. For the CDR3, the DNA is TGTGCCAGCAGCCCGACAGTTGCAAATGAAAAACTGTTTTTT.

The V and J genes are TRBV27 and TRBJ1-1; no firm D call. CDR1 is MNHEY, CDR2 SMNVEV, per germline (reference sequence). With 2 bases removed from V and 7 bases from J, the gap between germline ends came to 14 bases. The CDR3 has 14 amino acids. The CDR3 nucleotides read TGTGCCAGCAGTTTAAAGGGCTGGACCTATGAAGCTTTCTTT. It encodes CASSLKGWTYEAFF.

The table lists this clone with a count of one. The gene calls are TRBV4-3 and TRBJ1-1; D gene unclear. Between the trimmed V and J ends, which lost 1 base and 4 bases, there was a span of 10 bases. Germline V gene data show CDR1 as LGHNA and CDR2 as YSLEER. This CDR3 has 14 amino acids. CDR3 DNA sequence: TGCGCCAGCAGCCAAGGCACCAAAAGCACTGAAGCTTTCTTT. Translating it yields CASSQGTKSTEAFF.

The chain joins TRBV6-7 to TRBJ2-7; a weak D match, TRBD1 (6 bases). TRBV6-7 belongs to the ORF category, with a function that is uncertain. The CDR3 runs to 14 residues. V was trimmed by 5 bases and J by 3 bases, leaving 14 bases between them. CDR3 protein: CASSPRDKFYEQYF. The DNA for the CDR3 is TGTGCCAGCAGTCCCCGGGACAAATTCTACGAGCAGTACTTC.

The genes are TRBV27 and TRBJ2-7; D call uncertain. CDR1 is MNHEY and CDR2 is SMNVEV in the germline V gene (reference sequence). This CDR3 spans 11 amino acids. V was shortened by 3 bases and J by 3 bases, with 3 bases between the two germline ends. CDR3 sequence: CASSLGYEQYF. For the CDR3, the DNA is TGTGCCAGCAGTTTGGGCTACGAGCAGTACTTC.

J is TRBJ1-6 and V is TRBV19; weak D call: TRBD1 (5 bases). The V gene lost 3 bases and the J gene lost 10 bases, with 7 bases spanning the gap. Germline lookup yields CDR1 LNHDA and CDR2 SQIVND (reference sequence). This CDR3 comprises 12 residues. The CDR3 DNA reads as TGTGCCAGTAGTATTGGGGGGTCACCCCTCCACTTT. It is translated as CASSIGGSPLHF.

The rearrangement joins TRBV9 to TRBJ1-4; D unresolved. The germline V gene encodes CDR1 SGDLS and CDR2 YYNGEE. With 3 bases removed from V and 6 bases from J, the gap between germline ends came to 15 bases. This CDR3 spans 15 amino acids. The CDR3 sequence: CASSAWVGAYEKLFF. For the CDR3, the DNA is TGTGCCAGCAGCGCCTGGGTCGGCGCCTATGAAAAACTGTTTTTT.

This clone has a single count. The J gene is TRBJ1-1, the V gene TRBV6-5; possible D gene TRBD1, 6 bases. This CDR3 spans 13 amino acids. Trimming shortened V by 6 bases and J by 3 bases, and 11 bases separated the two germline ends. The V gene's germline CDR1 is MNHEY and CDR2 SVGAGI. CDR3 in DNA: TGTGCCAGCAGCCCACAGGGTTACACTGAAGCTTTCTTT. The encoded protein is CASSPQGYTEAFF.

The V and J genes are TRBV4-3 and TRBJ2-5, with D unresolved. V lost 2 bases and J 2 bases, leaving 6 bases between the germline ends. CDR1 is LGHNA, CDR2 YSLEER, per germline. The CDR3 runs to 13 residues. Here the CDR3 reads CASSQQSQETQYF. The CDR3 DNA follows: TGCGCCAGCAGCCAACAGTCTCAAGAGACCCAGTACTTC.

This chain connects TRBV19 to TRBJ2-2; D unclear. V dropped 3 bases and J dropped 5 bases, with 13 bases sitting between them. The germline V gene encodes CDR1 LNHDA and CDR2 SQIVND (reference sequence). This CDR3 is built from 15 residues. The CDR3: CASSMLVMSTGELFF. Here the CDR3 DNA reads TGTGCCAGTAGTATGTTGGTAATGTCGACCGGGGAGCTGTTTTTT.